This T cell receptor beta chain comes out of a study of T cell repertoires in cytomegalovirus infection. J lost 2 bases, V lost 2 bases, and 7 bases had no gene match. The CDR3 totals 16 residues. CDR1 SNHLY and CDR2 FYNNEI come from the germline V gene. Each CDR3 protein gets one entry after TCRdb re-called the reads with MiXCR. The repertoire holds approximately 180,000 distinct CDR3 sequences, with about a sixth as singletons. The gene calls are TRBV2 and TRBJ2-5; TRBD2 aligns across 8 bases. The TCR originated in a human donor in good health (CMV status not recorded). Some clones in this sample may be carry-over from other donors' samples. Sequencing was done on a sample of CD8+ T cells from PBMCs. The CDR3 sequence: CASSEIAAGGQETQYF. In nucleotides, the CDR3 is TGTGCCAGCAGTGAAATAGCGGCGGGGGGTCAAGAGACCCAGTACTTC. Looking up the rest from reference TRBV2 and TRBJ2-5 gives the full variable domain: EPEVTQTPSHQVTQMGQEVILRCVPISNHLYFYWYRQILGQKVEFLVSFYNNEISEKSEIFDDQFSVERPDGSNFTLKIRSTKLEDSAMYFCASSEIAAGGQETQYFGPGTRLLVL.